This T cell receptor (beta chain) was obtained from a study of OX40 agonist ivuxolimab in advanced cancers. Study information: Patients received ivuxolimab, an intravenous treatment, every 2 weeks at 0.01 to 10 mg/kg.

Germline values: CDR1 SGHAT, CDR2 FQNNGV. The CDR3 has 13 residues. V was clipped by 6 bases and J by 3 bases; unmatched bases: 5. No patient had autoimmune disease or received systemic immunosuppression. This clone was picked up one time. Method: immunoSEQ multiplex PCR; TCRdb's copy keeps in-frame clones and lacks some. The table lists some 15,000 clones, 80% of them singletons, with 30% to 35% in the top ten. The chain joins TRBV11-2 to TRBJ2-7; 7 bases agree with TRBD1. The specimen was CD4+ or CD8+ T cells sorted from blood, collected in a trial of the OX40 agonist ivuxolimab. This sequence was found in an adult with an advanced solid tumor such as melanoma, head and neck, liver or kidney cancer. The CDR3 coding sequence is TGTGCCAGCAGTTCCGGGACAGTCTACGAGCAGTACTTC. It codes for CASSSGTVYEQYF.